One and the same sample provided the 20 T cell receptor beta chains below, sequenced in a study of T-cell memory formation after mild COVID-19. Via MiXCR, TCRdb re-called the 5' RACE reads, giving one row per CDR3 protein. The sample has about 180,000 distinct CDR3 sequences; around 20% are singletons. The sequenced sample consisted of PBMCs or a T cell subset sorted from them (not recorded which). These receptors were collected from a man between 18 and 35 years old who had mild COVID-19 (a few samples of this study predate the infection). Cell type and time point are not known.

In its sample, this clonotype was seen a few times. This chain connects TRBV12-3 or TRBV12-4 to TRBJ1-6; D gene uncertain. This CDR3 contains 14 residues. V shed 7 bases and J shed 0 bases, with 7 bases lying between them. CDR3 sequence reads: CASTQNSYNSPLHF. DNA for the CDR3: TGTGCCAGCACTCAGAACTCCTATAATTCACCCCTCCACTTT.

In its sample, this clonotype was seen a few times. The chain joins TRBV5-6 to TRBJ1-1, with D uncertain. Trimming took 2 bases from V and 1 from J, leaving 12 bases between them. The germline V gene encodes CDR1 SGHDT and CDR2 YYEEEE. The CDR3 runs 15 residues. CDR3 amino acids: CASSFARHWNTEAFF. The CDR3, as DNA: TGTGCCAGCAGCTTCGCTAGACACTGGAACACTGAAGCTTTCTTT.

This clonotype was seen a handful of times. V gene TRBV5-1 combines with J gene TRBJ2-1, with D tentatively TRBD1 or TRBD2 (5 bases each). Germline assignment: CDR1 SGHRS and CDR2 YFSETQ. Trimming shortened V by 0 bases and J by 0 bases, and 10 bases separated the two germline ends. This CDR3 comprises 16 residues. CDR3 nucleotide sequence: TGCGCCAGCAGCTTGGCCCCAGGGAGCTCCTACAATGAGCAGTTCTTC. Translating gives CASSLAPGSSYNEQFF.

The J gene is TRBJ2-1, the V gene TRBV7-8; 8 nucleotides agree with TRBD2. Unmatched junction bases numbered 8, after V lost 5 bases and J lost 2 bases. CDR1 and CDR2 (germline): SGHVS, FQNEAQ. This CDR3 has 16 residues. CDR3: CASSASGLAAYNEQFF. The CDR3 DNA is TGTGCCAGCAGCGCCTCCGGACTAGCTGCCTACAATGAGCAGTTCTTC. Together with reference TRBV7-8 and TRBJ2-1, the CDR3 gives the full variable domain: GAGVSQSPRYKVAKRGQDVALRCDPISGHVSLFWYQQALGQGPEFLTYFQNEAQLDKSGLPSDRFFAERPEGSVSTLKIQRTQQEDSAVYLCASSASGLAAYNEQFFGPGTRLTVL.

This clonotype was seen only a few times. The rearrangement links TRBV29-1 to TRBJ1-2; D not certain. This CDR3 spans 9 amino acids. With 6 bases removed from V and 6 bases from J, the gap between germline ends came to 5 bases. The V gene's germline CDR1 is SQVTM and CDR2 ANQGSEA. CDR3 bases: TGCAGCGTCGAGGATGGCTACACCTTC. Translation gives CSVEDGYTF.

The rearrangement joins TRBV5-1 to TRBJ2-1; D assignment may be TRBD1 or TRBD2 (5 bases each). Germline CDR1 is SGHRS and CDR2 is YFSETQ. The V and J ends lost 4 bases and 0 bases respectively, with 14 bases between them. The CDR3 loop spans 16 amino acids. CDR3 region: CASSERTDSSYNEQFF. CDR3 nucleotide sequence: TGCGCCAGCAGCGAGAGGACTGACAGCTCCTACAATGAGCAGTTCTTC.

The rearrangement joins TRBV7-9 to TRBJ1-2; 7 bases align to TRBD1. This CDR3 has 16 residues. Germline V lookup: CDR1 SEHNR, CDR2 FQNEAQ (reference sequence). V was pared by 0 bases and J by 3 bases, with 7 bases of the junction left unmatched. The CDR3 nucleotides are TGTGCCAGCAGCTTAGCCTGGGGACAGCCAGACTATGGCTACACCTTC. Its translation is CASSLAWGQPDYGYTF.

This clonotype was detected only a few times. V is TRBV7-8 and J is TRBJ1-5, with D unclear. The CDR3 is 13 residues long. Germline CDR1 is SGHVS and CDR2 is FQNEAQ. The V end was cut by 5 bases, the J end by 5 bases, with 10 bases between. CDR3 DNA: TGTGCCAGCAGCGTCAACGGAGATCAGCCCCAGCATTTT. Protein sequence: CASSVNGDQPQHF.

This clonotype has only a few counts. The rearrangement joins TRBV6-4 to TRBJ2-1; TRBD1 or TRBD2 may be the D gene (5 bases each). V was trimmed by 3 bases and J by 4 bases, leaving 13 bases between them. The CDR3 consists of 15 residues. Germline lookup yields CDR1 MRHNA and CDR2 SNTAGT. CDR3 sequence reads: CASSEEGPGYNEQFF. DNA of the CDR3: TGTGCCAGCAGTGAAGAGGGGCCGGGGTACAATGAGCAGTTCTTC.

This chain links TRBV29-1 with TRBJ1-1; no clear D gene. CDR3 length equals 15 residues. V was pared by 3 bases and J by 0 bases, with 14 bases between. CDR1 and CDR2 from the germline V gene are SQVTM and ANQGSEA. In DNA, the CDR3 is TGCAGCGTTGAGGACGGTTGGGGAATGAACACTGAAGCTTTCTTT. Protein: CSVEDGWGMNTEAFF.

The rearrangement links TRBV7-2 to TRBJ2-5; unclear D gene. Between the trimmed V and J ends, which lost 0 bases and 5 bases, there was a span of 7 bases. There are 13 residues in the CDR3. Germline V gene data show CDR1 as SGHTA and CDR2 as FQGNSA. The CDR3: CASSLAQVETQYF. CDR3 nucleotides: TGTGCCAGCAGCTTAGCCCAAGTGGAGACCCAGTACTTC.

This clonotype was seen a few times. This rearrangement joins TRBV6-2 or TRBV6-3 to TRBJ1-4, with D uncertain. CDR3 length: 15 amino acids. V was clipped by 3 bases and J by 10 bases, with 18 bases between them. Germline V gene lookup returns CDR1 MNHEY and CDR2 SVGEGT. This CDR3 is CASSYEAVPFGKLFF. The CDR3 DNA reads TGTGCCAGCAGTTATGAGGCAGTACCGTTCGGAAAACTGTTTTTT.

This clonotype turned up a few times. V usage is TRBV6-4 and J usage is TRBJ2-3, with a possible D match to TRBD1 (5 bases). Germline V lookup: CDR1 MRHNA, CDR2 SNTAGT. The CDR3 is 14 amino acids. Trimming cost V 4 bases and J 4 bases, with 12 bases left between them. The CDR3 DNA reads as TGTGCCAGCAGTGGACAGATAAATTCAGATACGCAGTATTTT. Its translation: CASSGQINSDTQYF.

The chain couples TRBV7-6 to TRBJ2-1, with TRBD2 matching 7 bases. In germline, CDR1 is SGHVS, CDR2 FNYEAQ. The ends lost 5 bases at V and 5 bases at J; junction bases unmatched: 9. The CDR3 has 15 amino acids. The CDR3 DNA is TGTGCCAGCAGCGACCGGACTAGAGACGACAATGAGCAGTTCTTC. Translation: CASSDRTRDDNEQFF.

J is TRBJ1-2 and V is TRBV28; tentatively, D is TRBD1 (5 bases). Trimming pared 2 bases from V and 0 bases from J, leaving 13 bases between. Germline V gives CDR1 MDHEN, CDR2 SYDVKM. The CDR3 loop spans 16 amino acids. The CDR3 sequence: CASSLGVGTANYGYTF. CDR3 bases: TGTGCCAGCAGTTTAGGGGTCGGGACCGCTAACTATGGCTACACCTTC.

This clonotype has more than one count but fewer than ten. V gene TRBV6-1 combines with J gene TRBJ2-7, with 8 bases aligning to TRBD1. The V gene end was trimmed by 6 bases and the J gene end by 1 base; junction bases not matched to a gene: 8. Germline loops: CDR1 MNHNS, CDR2 SASEGT. The CDR3 covers 15 residues. CDR3 in DNA: TGTGCCAGCAGAAGGTCTCGGGACAGGTCCTACGAGCAGTACTTC. Protein: CASRRSRDRSYEQYF.

This clonotype was observed many times. The chain recombines TRBV5-1 with TRBJ2-1, with no clear D. Germline loops: CDR1 SGHRS, CDR2 YFSETQ. The CDR3 contains 14 residues. The germline V and J ends were trimmed by 4 bases and 4 bases, with 12 bases remaining between them. The CDR3 sequence is CASSLEIPYNEQFF. Written as DNA, the CDR3 is TGCGCCAGCAGCCTTGAGATACCTTACAATGAGCAGTTCTTC.

This clonotype was found a few times. The rearrangement links TRBV10-3 to TRBJ1-6; no clear D. Germline CDR1 is ENHRY and CDR2 is SYGVKD. The V end lost 5 bases, the J end lost 10 bases, and 18 bases lay between the germline ends. This CDR3 is 15 amino acids long. For the CDR3, the DNA is TGTGCCATCAGTCGAGACCCTGGGGTCGGATCACCCCTCCACTTT. This sequence encodes CAISRDPGVGSPLHF.

This clonotype was counted only a few times. This rearrangement joins TRBV7-2 to TRBJ2-3; 12 bases are a match to TRBD2. The CDR3 runs 16 residues. Germline trimming cut 1 base from V and 8 bases from J; bases unmatched to any gene: 7. Germline assignment: CDR1 SGHTA and CDR2 FQGNSA. In DNA, the CDR3 is TGTGCCAGCAGCTTAGTTGCTAGCGGGGGGGCGGGTACGCAGTATTTT. Encoded protein: CASSLVASGGAGTQYF.

This clonotype was seen only a few times. This sequence joins TRBV7-2 and TRBJ1-1; no definite D call. Trimming removed 2 bases at V and 6 bases at J, with 13 bases between. Germline V lookup: CDR1 SGHTA, CDR2 FQGNSA. CDR3 length: 14 amino acids. In nucleotides, the CDR3 is TGTGCCAGCAGCTTATCTTACGTGGGCCCTGAAGCTTTCTTT. Translation: CASSLSYVGPEAFF.